What follows are 28 T cell receptor beta chains derived from one specimen sequenced in a study of T-cell memory formation after mild COVID-19. TCRdb independently ran MiXCR on the 5' RACE reads; one entry per CDR3 protein. This table holds nearly 350,000 distinct CDR3 sequences, 10% to 15% found once. Sequencing was done on a sample of PBMCs or a T cell subset sorted from them (not recorded which). Receptors were obtained from a man between 18 and 35 years old who had mild COVID-19 (a few samples of this study predate the infection). Cell type and time point are not known.

This chain joins TRBV5-8 and TRBJ1-2, with 9 bases fitting TRBD1. CDR3 length: 14 amino acids. Germline CDR1 and CDR2: SGHTS and YDEGEE. Germline trimming cut 4 bases from V and 4 bases from J; bases unmatched to any gene: 5. Here the CDR3 DNA reads TGTGCCAGCAGCAAACAGGGGGCTACCTATGGCTACACCTTC. This gives the protein CASSKQGATYGYTF.

CDR3 nucleotide sequence: TGTGCCAGCAGCTTAGTGGCGGGGGGCTATTACGAGCAGTACGTC. Protein: CASSLVAGGYYEQYV. V usage is TRBV7-2 and J usage is TRBJ2-7, with 8 positions matching TRBD2. This CDR3 comprises 15 residues. V dropped 1 base and J dropped 4; count of bases not matched to a gene: 6. Germline V gene data show CDR1 as SGHTA and CDR2 as FQGNSA.

The table lists this clonotype with a few counts. The CDR3 sequence is CSAGLAGGTDTQYF. CDR3 nucleotide sequence: TGCAGCGCTGGACTAGCGGGGGGCACAGATACGCAGTATTTT. The chain joins TRBV29-1 to TRBJ2-3; TRBD2 agrees at 13 bases. Germline trimming cut 7 bases from V and 1 base from J; bases unmatched to any gene: 2. Germline V gives CDR1 SQVTM, CDR2 ANQGSEA. This CDR3 contains 14 residues.

Ten or more counts support this clonotype. The genes are TRBV15 and TRBJ2-1; D might be TRBD1 or TRBD2, each matching 5 bases. V was pared by 1 base and J by 7 bases, with 20 bases between. Germline CDR1 reads LNHNV; CDR2 reads YYDKDF (reference sequence). CDR3 size: 17 residues. The CDR3 reads CATSRVSLYPGTNEQFF. CDR3 DNA: TGTGCCACCAGCAGAGTTTCTCTCTACCCGGGGACGAATGAGCAGTTCTTC.

The rearrangement uses TRBV7-2 and TRBJ2-7; 10 bases are shared with TRBD2. The CDR3 length is 15 residues. V trimming: 5 bases; J trimming: 3 bases; junction bases outside the gene matches: 7. Germline V gene data show CDR1 as SGHTA and CDR2 as FQGNSA. As DNA, the CDR3 is TGTGCCAGCAGCCGGATTAGCGGGGGGAACTACGAGCAGTACGTC. This translates into CASSRISGGNYEQYV.

This clonotype was recorded at least ten times. This rearrangement joins TRBV25-1 to TRBJ2-3, with 7 bases matching TRBD2. Germline CDR1 is MGHDK and CDR2 is SYGVNS. V lost 5 bases to trimming and J lost 4 bases; unmatched junction nucleotides: 6. This CDR3 region has 14 residues. Written as DNA, the CDR3 is TGTGCCAGCAGTCTAGGTGGGGGGGCAGATACGCAGTATTTT. Its translation: CASSLGGGADTQYF.

The chain employs TRBV28 and TRBJ2-3; tentatively, D is TRBD2 (5 bases). Germline V gives CDR1 MDHEN, CDR2 SYDVKM. V was pared by 1 base and J by 2 bases, with 16 bases between. There are 17 residues in the CDR3. The CDR3 DNA follows: TGTGCCAGCAGTTTATTGGGTTATGCGGAGGTCACAGATACGCAGTATTTT. Protein product: CASSLLGYAEVTDTQYF.

This clonotype has only a few counts. The chain is built from TRBV25-1 and TRBJ1-2; the D is unclear. The CDR3 totals 14 residues. Germline V lookup: CDR1 MGHDK, CDR2 SYGVNS. Trimming removed 4 bases from V and 3 bases from J, with 12 bases in between. CDR3 nucleotide sequence: TGTGCCAGCAGTGTGAGTCCCCGAGACTATGGCTACACCTTC. It specifies CASSVSPRDYGYTF.

This clonotype turned up a few times. The V gene is TRBV28, the J gene TRBJ2-2; D gene uncertain. From germline, CDR1 is MDHEN and CDR2 SYDVKM. Trimming removed 6 bases at V and 3 bases at J, with 8 bases between. The CDR3 loop spans 13 amino acids. CDR3: CASRRSDTGELFF. In DNA form, the CDR3 reads TGTGCCAGCAGACGGAGTGACACCGGGGAGCTGTTTTTT.

The rearrangement joins TRBV9 to TRBJ2-3; no reliable D call. Trimming stripped 0 bases from V and 0 bases from J, with 11 bases between. This CDR3 has 16 amino acids. Per germline, CDR1 SGDLS and CDR2 YYNGEE. The CDR3 coding sequence is TGTGCCAGCAGCGTAGGTTCCTATGCTAGCACAGATACGCAGTATTTT. Protein sequence: CASSVGSYASTDTQYF.

The chain has TRBV29-1 and TRBJ2-3; the D is unclear. The V gene lost 1 base and the J gene lost 3 bases, with 14 bases spanning the gap. Germline V lookup: CDR1 SQVTM, CDR2 ANQGSEA. The CDR3 length is 15 residues. CDR3 sequence (DNA): TGCAGCGTTGAAGGGGTAGCCGTTGTTACAGATACGCAGTATTTT. Its translation: CSVEGVAVVTDTQYF.

This chain connects TRBV6-2 or TRBV6-3 to TRBJ2-1; 8 nucleotides line up with TRBD1. The CDR3 has 14 residues. V lost 6 bases to trimming and J lost 8 bases; unmatched junction nucleotides: 9. Germline assignment: CDR1 MNHEY and CDR2 SVGEGT. The CDR3: CASSPIQGADEQFF. CDR3 in DNA: TGTGCCAGCAGCCCAATTCAGGGGGCCGATGAGCAGTTCTTC.

The rearrangement uses TRBV20-1 and TRBJ1-2; D unclear. The germline V gene has CDR1 DFQATT and CDR2 SNEGSKA (reference sequence). The CDR3 is 13 amino acids. V dropped 1 base and J dropped 2 bases, with 8 bases sitting between them. CDR3 sequence reads: CSARVAENYGYTF. CDR3 nucleotide sequence: TGCAGTGCTAGAGTAGCTGAGAACTATGGCTACACCTTC.

The V gene is TRBV15, the J gene TRBJ2-3; D remains unclear. V lost 6 bases and J 5 bases, leaving 12 bases between the germline ends. CDR1 and CDR2 from the germline V gene are LNHNV and YYDKDF (reference sequence). The CDR3 runs 13 residues. In DNA, the CDR3 is TGTGCCACCAGTGGGTGGTGGGGAGATACGCAGTATTTT. The encoded protein is CATSGWWGDTQYF.

The chain recombines TRBV2 with TRBJ2-7; D not certain. V dropped 4 bases and J dropped 7 bases, with 8 bases sitting between them. The CDR3 totals 11 residues. CDR1 is SNHLY, CDR2 FYNNEI, per germline. CDR3 amino acids: CASSGLIEQYV. DNA for the CDR3: TGTGCCAGCAGTGGCTTGATTGAGCAGTACGTC.

About this clonotype: Germline and junction disagree at one end, which may indicate a read error. The gene calls are TRBV4-3 and TRBJ1-2; 9 bases match TRBD1. The CDR3 length is 17 residues. The germline V gene has CDR1 LGHNA and CDR2 YSLEER. CDR3 loop: CASSQDLRTGVGYVYTF. The CDR3 nucleotides read TGCGCCAGCAGCCAAGATCTCAGGACAGGGGTTGGCTATGTCTACACCTTC.

The J gene is TRBJ2-1, the V gene TRBV5-1; 8 bases line up with TRBD2. This CDR3 is built from 15 residues. Germline V gene lookup returns CDR1 SGHRS and CDR2 YFSETQ. V shed 4 bases, J shed 0 bases, and the junction held 3 bases outside the gene matches. In DNA, the CDR3 is TGCGCCAGCAGCCAGAGCGGGGGCTCCTACAATGAGCAGTTCTTC. It codes for CASSQSGGSYNEQFF.

In its sample, this clonotype was seen many times. The gene calls are TRBV5-1 and TRBJ2-1, with D perhaps TRBD1 or TRBD2 (5 bases each). Trimming left V 4 bases short and J 2 bases short, with 10 bases between. CDR3 length: 14 amino acids. Germline CDR1 is SGHRS and CDR2 is YFSETQ. The CDR3 nucleotides read TGCGCCAGCAGCCGGGACGGGCCCTACAATGAGCAGTTCTTC. It translates to CASSRDGPYNEQFF.

The rearrangement uses TRBV28 and TRBJ2-7; D remains unclear. CDR1 and CDR2 (germline): MDHEN, SYDVKM. V lost 4 bases and J 3 bases, leaving 4 bases between the germline ends. The CDR3 is 11 amino acids. The CDR3: CASSSRYEQYV. DNA for the CDR3: TGTGCCAGCAGTTCCCGCTACGAGCAGTACGTC.

J is TRBJ1-1 and V is TRBV29-1; no clear D. The V gene lost 5 bases and the J gene lost 1 base, with 14 bases spanning the gap. There are 14 residues in the CDR3. Germline loops: CDR1 SQVTM, CDR2 ANQGSEA. DNA for the CDR3: TGCAGCGTTTGCCCCGGACGGAAGAACACTGAAGCTTTCTTT. Amino acids: CSVCPGRKNTEAFF.

This chain links TRBV7-6 with TRBJ1-1; D perhaps matches TRBD1 (6 bases). The ends were cut back, 1 base at V and 10 bases at J, with 10 bases in the middle. The germline V gene has CDR1 SGHVS and CDR2 FNYEAQ. The CDR3 length is 12 residues. As DNA, the CDR3 is TGTGCCAGCAGCTTAGTTACAGGGCCAGCTTTCTTT. Protein product: CASSLVTGPAFF.

This clonotype was seen repeatedly, ten times or more. The chain carries TRBV5-1 and TRBJ2-1; possibly TRBD1 or TRBD2 for D (6 bases each). The ends were cut back, 0 bases at V and 7 bases at J, with 11 bases in the middle. The CDR3 has 14 amino acids. In germline, CDR1 is SGHRS, CDR2 YFSETQ. The CDR3 sequence is CASSLGAGTNEQFF. CDR3 nucleotides: TGCGCCAGCAGCTTGGGCGCGGGGACAAATGAGCAGTTCTTC.

The chain recombines TRBV10-3 with TRBJ2-3; 10 bases align to TRBD2. Per germline, CDR1 ENHRY and CDR2 SYGVKD. The CDR3 totals 15 residues. Trimming took 10 bases from V and 4 from J; bases not matched to a gene: 11. The CDR3 reads CATGIAGGTSDTQYF. In nucleotides, the CDR3 is TGTGCCACGGGGATAGCGGGGGGAACCTCAGATACGCAGTATTTT.

This clonotype was found many times. This chain connects TRBV6-6 to TRBJ2-7; tentatively, D is TRBD1 (5 bases). The CDR3 sequence is 13 residues long. Germline V lookup: CDR1 MNHNY, CDR2 SVGAGI (reference sequence). The V end lost 6 bases, the J end lost 1 base, and 10 bases lay between the germline ends. Written as DNA, the CDR3 is TGTGCCAGCAGCACCACAGGATCCTACGAGCAGTACTTC. Its protein is CASSTTGSYEQYF.

This clonotype was recorded at least ten times. The rearrangement links TRBV5-1 to TRBJ2-1; no reliable D call. V lost 0 bases to trimming and J lost 0 bases, with 7 bases between them. Germline values: CDR1 SGHRS, CDR2 YFSETQ. This CDR3 has 15 amino acids. The CDR3 protein is CASSLGLSSYNEQFF. The CDR3 coding sequence is TGCGCCAGCAGCTTGGGTTTGAGCTCCTACAATGAGCAGTTCTTC.

This clonotype was seen more than once but under ten times. The rearrangement joins TRBV6-6 to TRBJ1-2; 7 bases align to TRBD1. After removal of 4 bases from V and 3 bases from J, the junction contained 5 bases not matched to a gene. This CDR3 is 14 amino acids long. The germline V gene has CDR1 MNHNY and CDR2 SVGAGI (reference sequence). The CDR3 nucleotides are TGTGCCAGCAGTTTTACCGGGACAGACTATGGCTACACCTTC. Protein sequence: CASSFTGTDYGYTF.

This sequence joins TRBV4-3 and TRBJ1-6; no definite D call. The V and J ends lost 0 bases and 5 bases respectively, with 8 bases between them. Germline assignment: CDR1 LGHNA and CDR2 YSLEER. The CDR3 loop spans 15 amino acids. The CDR3 DNA reads as TGCGCCAGCAGCCAAGAATCGCGGGATAATTCACCCCTCCACTTT. This codes for CASSQESRDNSPLHF.

At least ten counts were recorded for this clonotype. The chain employs TRBV5-1 and TRBJ2-3; D is unclear. This CDR3 has 14 residues. Trimming cost V 3 bases and J 2 bases, with 10 bases left between them. In germline, CDR1 is SGHRS, CDR2 YFSETQ. In DNA form, the CDR3 reads TGCGCCAGCAGCTCAAGACGGTCCACAGATACGCAGTATTTT. As protein: CASSSRRSTDTQYF.